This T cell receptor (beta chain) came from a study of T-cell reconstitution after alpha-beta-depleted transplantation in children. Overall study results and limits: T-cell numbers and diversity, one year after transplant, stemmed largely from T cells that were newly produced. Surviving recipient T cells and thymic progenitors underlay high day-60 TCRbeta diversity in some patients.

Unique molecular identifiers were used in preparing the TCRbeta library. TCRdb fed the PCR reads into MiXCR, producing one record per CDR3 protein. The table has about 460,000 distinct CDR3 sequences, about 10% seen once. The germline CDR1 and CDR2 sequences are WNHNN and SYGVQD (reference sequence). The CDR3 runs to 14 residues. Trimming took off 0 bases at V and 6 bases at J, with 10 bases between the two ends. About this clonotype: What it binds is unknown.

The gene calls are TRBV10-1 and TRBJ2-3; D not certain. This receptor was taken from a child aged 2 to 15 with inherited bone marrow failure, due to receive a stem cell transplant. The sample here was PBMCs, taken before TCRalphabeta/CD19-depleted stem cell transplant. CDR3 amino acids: CASSESLYYDTQYF. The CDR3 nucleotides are TGCGCCAGCAGTGAGTCGCTATATTACGATACGCAGTATTTT.